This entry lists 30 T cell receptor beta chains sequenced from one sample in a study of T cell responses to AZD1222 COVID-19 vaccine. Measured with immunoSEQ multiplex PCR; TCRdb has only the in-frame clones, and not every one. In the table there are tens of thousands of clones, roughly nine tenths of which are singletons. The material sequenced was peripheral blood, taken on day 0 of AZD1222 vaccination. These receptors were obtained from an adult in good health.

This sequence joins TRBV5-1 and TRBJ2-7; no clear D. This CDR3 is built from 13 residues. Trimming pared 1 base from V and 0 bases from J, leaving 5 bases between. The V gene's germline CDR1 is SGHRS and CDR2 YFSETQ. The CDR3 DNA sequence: TGCGCCAGCAGCTTGATTAGCTCCTACGAGCAGTACTTC. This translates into CASSLISSYEQYF. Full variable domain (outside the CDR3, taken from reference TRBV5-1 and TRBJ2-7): KAGVTQTPRYLIKTRGQQVTLSCSPISGHRSVSWYQQTPGQGLQFLFEYFSETQRNKGNFPGRFSGRQFSNSRSEMNVSTLELGDSALYLCASSLISSYEQYFGPGTRLTVT.

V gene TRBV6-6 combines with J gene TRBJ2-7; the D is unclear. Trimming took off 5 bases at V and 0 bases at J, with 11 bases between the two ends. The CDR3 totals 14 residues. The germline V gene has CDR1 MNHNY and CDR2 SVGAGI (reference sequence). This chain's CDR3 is CASSNLASSYEQYF. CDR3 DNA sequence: TGTGCCAGCAGTAACTTGGCTTCCTCCTACGAGCAGTACTTC.

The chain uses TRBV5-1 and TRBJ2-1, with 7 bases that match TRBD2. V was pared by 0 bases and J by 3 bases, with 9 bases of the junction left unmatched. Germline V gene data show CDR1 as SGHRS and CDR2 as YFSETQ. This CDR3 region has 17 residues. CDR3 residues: CASSLGRASGLYNEQFF. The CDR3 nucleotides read TGCGCCAGCAGCTTGGGTCGGGCTAGCGGACTCTACAATGAGCAGTTCTTC. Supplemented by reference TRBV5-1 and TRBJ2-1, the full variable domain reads KAGVTQTPRYLIKTRGQQVTLSCSPISGHRSVSWYQQTPGQGLQFLFEYFSETQRNKGNFPGRFSGRQFSNSRSEMNVSTLELGDSALYLCASSLGRASGLYNEQFFGPGTRLTVL.

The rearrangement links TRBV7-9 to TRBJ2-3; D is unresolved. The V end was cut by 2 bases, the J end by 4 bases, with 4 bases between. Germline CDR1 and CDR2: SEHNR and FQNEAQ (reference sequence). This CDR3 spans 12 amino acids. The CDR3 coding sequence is TGTGCCAGCAGCTTATCCGCAGATACGCAGTATTTT. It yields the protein CASSLSADTQYF.

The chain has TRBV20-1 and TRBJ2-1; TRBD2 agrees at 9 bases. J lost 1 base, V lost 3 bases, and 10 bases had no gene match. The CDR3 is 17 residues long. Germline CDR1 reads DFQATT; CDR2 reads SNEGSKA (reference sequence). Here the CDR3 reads CSASGLLTSGSYNEQFF. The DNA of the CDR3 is TGCAGTGCTAGTGGGCTGTTGACTAGCGGATCCTACAATGAGCAGTTCTTC.

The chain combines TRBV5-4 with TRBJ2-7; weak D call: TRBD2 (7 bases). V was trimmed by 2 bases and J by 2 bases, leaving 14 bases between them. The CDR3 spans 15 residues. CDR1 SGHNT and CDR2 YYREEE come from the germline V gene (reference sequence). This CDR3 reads CASSLKTGGTYEQYF. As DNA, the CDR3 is TGTGCCAGCAGCTTAAAGACGGGGGGCACCTACGAGCAGTACTTC.

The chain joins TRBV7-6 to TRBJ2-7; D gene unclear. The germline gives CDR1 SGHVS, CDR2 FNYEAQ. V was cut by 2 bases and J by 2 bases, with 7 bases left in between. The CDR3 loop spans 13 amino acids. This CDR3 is CASSLSGPYEQYF. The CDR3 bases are TGTGCCAGCAGCTTATCCGGGCCCTACGAGCAGTACTTC.

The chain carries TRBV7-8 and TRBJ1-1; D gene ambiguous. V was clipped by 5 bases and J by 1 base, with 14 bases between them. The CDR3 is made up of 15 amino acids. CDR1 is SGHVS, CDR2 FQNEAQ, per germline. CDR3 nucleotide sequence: TGTGCCAGCAGCCTACCGTTGGGCCCGAACACTGAAGCTTTCTTT. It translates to CASSLPLGPNTEAFF.

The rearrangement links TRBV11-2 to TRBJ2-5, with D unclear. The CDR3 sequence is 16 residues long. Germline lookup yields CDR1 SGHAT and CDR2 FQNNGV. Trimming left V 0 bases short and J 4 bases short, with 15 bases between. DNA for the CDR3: TGTGCCAGCAGCTTAGATACCCCCACCGGTCGAGAGACCCAGTACTTC. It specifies CASSLDTPTGRETQYF.

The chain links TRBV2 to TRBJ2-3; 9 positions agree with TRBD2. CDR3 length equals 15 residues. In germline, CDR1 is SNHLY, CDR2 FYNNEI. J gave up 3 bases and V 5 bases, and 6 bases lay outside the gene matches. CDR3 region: CASSPSGGRTDTQYF. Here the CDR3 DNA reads TGTGCCAGCAGTCCCAGCGGGGGGAGGACAGATACGCAGTATTTT.

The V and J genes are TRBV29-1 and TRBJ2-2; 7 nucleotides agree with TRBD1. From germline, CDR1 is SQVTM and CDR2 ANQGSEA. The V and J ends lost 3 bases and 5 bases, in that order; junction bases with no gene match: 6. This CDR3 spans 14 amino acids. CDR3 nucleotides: TGCAGCGTTGACGGGTGGGACAGTACCGGGGAGCTGTTTTTT. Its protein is CSVDGWDSTGELFF.

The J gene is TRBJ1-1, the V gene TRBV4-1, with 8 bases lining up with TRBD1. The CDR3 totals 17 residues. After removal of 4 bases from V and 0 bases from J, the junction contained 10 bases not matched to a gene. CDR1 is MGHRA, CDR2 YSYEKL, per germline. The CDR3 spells CASSPRQGMKLNTEAFF. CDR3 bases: TGCGCCAGCAGCCCCCGACAGGGGATGAAGCTGAACACTGAAGCTTTCTTT.

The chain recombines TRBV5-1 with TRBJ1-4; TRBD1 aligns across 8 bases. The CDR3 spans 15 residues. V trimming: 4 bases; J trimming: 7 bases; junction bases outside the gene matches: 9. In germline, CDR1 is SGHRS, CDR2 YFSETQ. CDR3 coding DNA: TGCGCCAGCAGCCGCGGACAGGGTTTGGTTGAAAAACTGTTTTTT. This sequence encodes CASSRGQGLVEKLFF. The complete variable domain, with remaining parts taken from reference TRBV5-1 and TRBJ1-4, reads KAGVTQTPRYLIKTRGQQVTLSCSPISGHRSVSWYQQTPGQGLQFLFEYFSETQRNKGNFPGRFSGRQFSNSRSEMNVSTLELGDSALYLCASSRGQGLVEKLFFGSGTQLSVL.

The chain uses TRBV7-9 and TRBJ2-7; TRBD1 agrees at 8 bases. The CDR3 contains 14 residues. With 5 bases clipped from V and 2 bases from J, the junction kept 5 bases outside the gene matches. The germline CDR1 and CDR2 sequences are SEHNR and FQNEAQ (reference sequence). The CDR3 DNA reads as TGTGCCAGCAGCCCTACAGGGGGTCCCTACGAGCAGTACTTC. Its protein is CASSPTGGPYEQYF.

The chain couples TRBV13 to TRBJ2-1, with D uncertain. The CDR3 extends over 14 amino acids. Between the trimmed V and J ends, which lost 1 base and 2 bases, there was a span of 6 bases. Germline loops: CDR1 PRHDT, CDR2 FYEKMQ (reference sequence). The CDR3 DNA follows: TGTGCCAGCAGCTTAGAAAGAACCTACAATGAGCAGTTCTTC. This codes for CASSLERTYNEQFF.

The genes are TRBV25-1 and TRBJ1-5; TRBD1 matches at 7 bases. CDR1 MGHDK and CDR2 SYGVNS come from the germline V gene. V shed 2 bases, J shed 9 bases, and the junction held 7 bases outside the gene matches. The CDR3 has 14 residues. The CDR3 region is CASSERTGGMPQHF. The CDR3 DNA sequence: TGTGCCAGCAGTGAACGGACAGGCGGTATGCCCCAGCATTTT.

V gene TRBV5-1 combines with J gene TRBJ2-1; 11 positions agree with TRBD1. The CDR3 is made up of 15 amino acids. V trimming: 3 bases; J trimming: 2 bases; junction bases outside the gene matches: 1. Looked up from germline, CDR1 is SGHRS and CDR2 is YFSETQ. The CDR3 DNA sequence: TGCGCCAGCAGCTCGGGACAGGGGGCCTACAATGAGCAGTTCTTC. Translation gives CASSSGQGAYNEQFF.

CDR3 DNA: TGTGCCAGCTCACCCGGGACCGAAGGAAACACCATATATTTT. Translated: CASSPGTEGNTIYF. V is TRBV18 and J is TRBJ1-3, with TRBD1 as a possible D gene (5 bases). Looked up from germline, CDR1 is KGHSH and CDR2 is LQKENI. The CDR3 has 14 amino acids. Trimming left V 3 bases short and J 4 bases short, with 10 bases between.

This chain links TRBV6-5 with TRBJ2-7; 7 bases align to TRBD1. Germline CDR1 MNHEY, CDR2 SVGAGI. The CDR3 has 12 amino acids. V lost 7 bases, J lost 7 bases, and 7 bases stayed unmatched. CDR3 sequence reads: CASTTGVGEQYF. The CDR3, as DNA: TGTGCCAGCACCACAGGGGTCGGGGAGCAGTACTTC.

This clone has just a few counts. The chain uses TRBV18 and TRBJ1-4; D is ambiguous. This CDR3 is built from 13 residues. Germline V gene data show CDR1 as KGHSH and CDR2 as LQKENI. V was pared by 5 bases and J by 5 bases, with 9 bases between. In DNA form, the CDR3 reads TGTGCCAGCTCAGTGGGCAGAAATGAAAAACTGTTTTTT. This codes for CASSVGRNEKLFF.

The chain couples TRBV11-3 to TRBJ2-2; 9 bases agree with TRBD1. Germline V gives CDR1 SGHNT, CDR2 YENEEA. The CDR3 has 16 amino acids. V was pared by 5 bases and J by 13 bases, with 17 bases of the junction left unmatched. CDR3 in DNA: TGTGCCAGCAGCCCGCGGGGACAGGGTAGCCGGGGACGGCTGTTTTTT. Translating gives CASSPRGQGSRGRLFF.

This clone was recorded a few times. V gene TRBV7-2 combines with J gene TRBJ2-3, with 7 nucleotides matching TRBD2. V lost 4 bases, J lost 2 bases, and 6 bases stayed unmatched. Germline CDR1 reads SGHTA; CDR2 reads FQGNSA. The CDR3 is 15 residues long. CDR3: CASSSQRDFTDTQYF. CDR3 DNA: TGTGCCAGCAGCTCGCAGCGGGACTTCACAGATACGCAGTATTTT.

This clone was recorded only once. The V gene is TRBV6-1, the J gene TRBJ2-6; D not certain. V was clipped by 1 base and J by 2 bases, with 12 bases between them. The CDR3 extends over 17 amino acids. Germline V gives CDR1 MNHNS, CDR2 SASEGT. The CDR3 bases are TGTGCCAGCAGTGAAGGGTTCCGAAAGGCTGGGGCCAACGTCCTGACTTTC. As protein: CASSEGFRKAGANVLTF.

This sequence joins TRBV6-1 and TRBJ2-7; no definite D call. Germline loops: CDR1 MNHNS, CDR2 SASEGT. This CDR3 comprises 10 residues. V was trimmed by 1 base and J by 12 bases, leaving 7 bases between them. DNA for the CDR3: TGTGCCAGCAGTGAAGACACCTTGTACTTC. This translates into CASSEDTLYF.

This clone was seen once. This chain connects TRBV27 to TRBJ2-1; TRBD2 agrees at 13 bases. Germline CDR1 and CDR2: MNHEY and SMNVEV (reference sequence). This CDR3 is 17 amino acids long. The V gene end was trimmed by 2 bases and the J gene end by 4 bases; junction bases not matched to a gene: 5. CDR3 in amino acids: CASSLGPTSGGYNEQFF. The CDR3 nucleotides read TGTGCCAGCAGTTTAGGACCGACTAGCGGGGGGTACAATGAGCAGTTCTTC.

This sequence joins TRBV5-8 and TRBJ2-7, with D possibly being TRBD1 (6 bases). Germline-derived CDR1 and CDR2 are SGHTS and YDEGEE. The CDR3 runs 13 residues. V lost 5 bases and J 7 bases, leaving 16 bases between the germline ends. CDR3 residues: CASSTTGFGEQYF. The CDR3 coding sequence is TGTGCCAGCAGTACCACAGGGTTTGGGGAGCAGTACTTC.

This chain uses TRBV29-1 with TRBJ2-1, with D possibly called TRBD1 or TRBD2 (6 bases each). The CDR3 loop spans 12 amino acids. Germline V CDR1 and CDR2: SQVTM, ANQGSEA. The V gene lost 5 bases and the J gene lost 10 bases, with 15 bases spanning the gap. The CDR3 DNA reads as TGCAGCGTTCGTACGGGGGCCAAGGAGCAGTTCTTC. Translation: CSVRTGAKEQFF.

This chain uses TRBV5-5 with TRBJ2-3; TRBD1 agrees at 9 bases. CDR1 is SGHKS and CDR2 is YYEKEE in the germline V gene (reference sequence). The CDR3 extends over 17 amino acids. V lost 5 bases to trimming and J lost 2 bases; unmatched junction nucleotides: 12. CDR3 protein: CASRRDRVYGDTDTQYF. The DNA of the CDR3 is TGTGCCAGCAGAAGGGACAGGGTCTACGGCGACACAGATACGCAGTATTTT.

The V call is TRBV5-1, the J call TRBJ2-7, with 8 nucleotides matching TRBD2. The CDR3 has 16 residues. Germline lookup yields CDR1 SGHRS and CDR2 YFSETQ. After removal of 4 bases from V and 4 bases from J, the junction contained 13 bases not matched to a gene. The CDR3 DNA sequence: TGCGCCAGCAGCCCACTTCCGAGCGGGGGATTATACGAGCAGTACTTC. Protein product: CASSPLPSGGLYEQYF. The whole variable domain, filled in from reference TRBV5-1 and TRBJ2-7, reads KAGVTQTPRYLIKTRGQQVTLSCSPISGHRSVSWYQQTPGQGLQFLFEYFSETQRNKGNFPGRFSGRQFSNSRSEMNVSTLELGDSALYLCASSPLPSGGLYEQYFGPGTRLTVT.

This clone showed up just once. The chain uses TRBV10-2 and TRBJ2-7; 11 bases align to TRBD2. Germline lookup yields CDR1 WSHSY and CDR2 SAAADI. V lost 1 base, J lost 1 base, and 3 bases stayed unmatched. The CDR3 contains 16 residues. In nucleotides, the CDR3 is TGCGCCAGCAGTGAGTTCGGGACTAGCGGATCCTACGAGCAGTACTTC. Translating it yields CASSEFGTSGSYEQYF.